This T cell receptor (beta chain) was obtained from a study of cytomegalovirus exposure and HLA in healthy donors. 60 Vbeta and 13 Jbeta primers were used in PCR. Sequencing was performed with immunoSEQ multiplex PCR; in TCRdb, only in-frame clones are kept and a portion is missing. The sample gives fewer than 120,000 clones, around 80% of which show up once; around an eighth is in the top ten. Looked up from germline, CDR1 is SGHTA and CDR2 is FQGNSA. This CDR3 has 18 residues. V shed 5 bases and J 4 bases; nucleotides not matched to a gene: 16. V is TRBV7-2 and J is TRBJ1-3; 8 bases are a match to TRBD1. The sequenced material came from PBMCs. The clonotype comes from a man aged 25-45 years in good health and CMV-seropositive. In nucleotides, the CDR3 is TGTGCCAGCAGCAAAGAAGGAACCCGGGACAGGACGGGAAACACCATATATTTT. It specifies CASSKEGTRDRTGNTIYF.